These 21 T cell receptor beta chains were all obtained from the same sample, sequenced in a study of T cells expressing NK-cell markers. TCRdb reprocessed the 5' RACE reads and reports one entry per CDR3 protein, with no DNA. This sample carries fewer than 400,000 distinct CDR3 sequences, with 5% to 5.5% going to the ten biggest clones. The specimen was blood T cells: a sorted CD56 or NKG2C T cell subset, CD4+ or CD8+ T cells, or bulk PBMC T cells (not recorded which). These receptor sequences come from a man between 18 and 69 years old in good health.

The chain is built from TRBV5-1 and TRBJ2-2; TCRdb selects TRBD1, and the lack of DNA leaves this call unchecked. Germline CDR1 SGHRS, CDR2 YFSETQ. This CDR3 has 15 amino acids. Here the CDR3 reads CASSPGQGRTGELFF.

This rearrangement joins TRBV20-1 to TRBJ2-5. This CDR3 comprises 11 residues. Germline V lookup: CDR1 DFQATT, CDR2 SNEGSKA (reference sequence). The CDR3 loop reads CSCKGRETQYF.

The J gene is TRBJ1-6, the V gene TRBV14. This CDR3 is built from 16 residues. Germline V gene lookup returns CDR1 SGHDN and CDR2 FVKESK. The CDR3 sequence is CASSPGPGVYNSPLHF.

The V call is TRBV24-1, the J call TRBJ2-7; TCRdb's assignment of TRBD1 cannot be checked, as there is no DNA. This CDR3 comprises 13 residues. Germline CDR1 and CDR2: KGHDR and SFDVKD. The CDR3 spells CATSTGTGHEQYF.

V usage is TRBV27 and J usage is TRBJ1-1; TCRdb's D call, TRBD1, is unchecked because there is no DNA. The CDR3 totals 15 residues. CDR1 and CDR2 (germline): MNHEY, SMNVEV (reference sequence). Here the CDR3 reads CASSKAGTGILPAFF.

V and J are TRBV2 and TRBJ2-7. The CDR3 runs to 13 residues. Germline CDR1 is SNHLY and CDR2 is FYNNEI. The CDR3 loop reads CASRKAPSYEQYF. Full variable domain (outside the CDR3, taken from reference TRBV2 and TRBJ2-7): EPEVTQTPSHQVTQMGQEVILRCVPISNHLYFYWYRQILGQKVEFLVSFYNNEISEKSEIFDDQFSVERPDGSNFTLKIRSTKLEDSAMYFCASRKAPSYEQYFGPGTRLTVT.

This chain connects TRBV4-1 to TRBJ2-4; TCRdb lists TRBD1, though no DNA is available to test this call. The CDR3 is made up of 18 amino acids. CDR1 is MGHRA and CDR2 is YSYEKL in the germline V gene. CDR3 in amino acids: CASSQGSQGGLAKNIQYF.

The chain links TRBV18 to TRBJ2-7; as DNA is missing, the TRBD1 call by TCRdb cannot be tested. Germline-derived CDR1 and CDR2 are KGHSH and LQKENI. The CDR3 is 17 residues long. The CDR3 loop is CASSPPGQLSNSYEQYF.

This CDR3 is CASLQDRGHGTDTQYF. The J gene is TRBJ2-3, the V gene TRBV6-1; TCRdb lists TRBD1, though no DNA is available to test this call. The germline V gene has CDR1 MNHNS and CDR2 SASEGT. CDR3 length: 16 amino acids.

This chain connects TRBV29-1 to TRBJ1-1. The germline gives CDR1 SQVTM, CDR2 ANQGSEA. This CDR3 has 14 amino acids. This CDR3 is CSATLRGLGTEAFF.

The gene calls are TRBV4-1 and TRBJ2-2. CDR1 MGHRA and CDR2 YSYEKL come from the germline V gene. This CDR3 is 16 amino acids long. The CDR3 here is CASSQVDLGWTGELFF.

The rearrangement uses TRBV5-1 and TRBJ2-5; no DNA is available, so the TRBD2 call from TCRdb remains unchecked. Germline CDR1 is SGHRS and CDR2 is YFSETQ. The CDR3 spans 15 residues. The CDR3 sequence: CASSSTSVGQETQYF. Together with reference TRBV5-1 and TRBJ2-5, the CDR3 gives the full variable domain: KAGVTQTPRYLIKTRGQQVTLSCSPISGHRSVSWYQQTPGQGLQFLFEYFSETQRNKGNFPGRFSGRQFSNSRSEMNVSTLELGDSALYLCASSSTSVGQETQYFGPGTRLLVL.

The V gene is TRBV28, the J gene TRBJ2-4. There are 15 residues in the CDR3. Germline values: CDR1 MDHEN, CDR2 SYDVKM. CDR3 sequence reads: CASSSVELAKNIQYF. The full variable domain, with the rest looked up from reference TRBV28 and TRBJ2-4, is DVKVTQSSRYLVKRTGEKVFLECVQDMDHENMFWYRQDPGLGLRLIYFSYDVKMKEKGDIPEGYSVSREKKERFSLILESASTNQTSMYLCASSSVELAKNIQYFGAGTRLSVL.

V usage is TRBV12-3 or TRBV12-4 and J usage is TRBJ2-1; TCRdb proposes TRBD1, but this gene call is untestable without DNA. The CDR3 has 19 residues. CDR3: CASSPGKGTGRSSYNEQFF.

V gene TRBV18 combines with J gene TRBJ2-2. Germline lookup yields CDR1 KGHSH and CDR2 LQKENI. CDR3 length: 13 residues. CDR3 in amino acids: CASSNVGTGELFF.

The rearrangement uses TRBV5-1 and TRBJ2-7; TCRdb returns TRBD1, unconfirmable since there is no DNA. Germline values: CDR1 SGHRS, CDR2 YFSETQ. This CDR3 is built from 17 residues. The CDR3 region is CASSLGGLGTGDYEQYF.

The chain employs TRBV12-3 or TRBV12-4 and TRBJ1-1; TCRdb outputs TRBD1, but without DNA this stays unchecked. This CDR3 is built from 13 residues. Here the CDR3 reads CASSLRGVDEAFF.

This sequence joins TRBV7-2 and TRBJ2-3; TCRdb gives TRBD2 as the D gene, but with no DNA this cannot be confirmed. In germline, CDR1 is SGHTA, CDR2 FQGNSA. CDR3 length: 16 residues. This CDR3 is CASSLGRRGGTDTQYF.

The chain recombines TRBV20-1 with TRBJ1-4; TCRdb's D call of TRBD1 is untestable without DNA. This CDR3 contains 15 residues. The germline gives CDR1 DFQATT, CDR2 SNEGSKA (reference sequence). The CDR3 sequence: CSAPDRGHRNEKLFF.

V is TRBV6-1 and J is TRBJ2-7; absent DNA, TCRdb's TRBD1 call cannot be checked. Per the germline V gene, CDR1 is MNHNS and CDR2 is SASEGT. CDR3 length equals 15 residues. The CDR3 protein is CASSQSGTVRYEQYF.

V and J are TRBV3-1 and TRBJ2-2; TCRdb outputs TRBD2, but without DNA this stays unchecked. CDR1 is LGHDT, CDR2 YNNKEL, per germline (reference sequence). The CDR3 loop spans 16 amino acids. The CDR3 region is CASSPWTSANTGELFF.